The present T cell receptor beta chain was sequenced within a study of T cells in Graves' hyperthyroidism and ophthalmopathy. Details on this clonotype: Its antigen is currently unknown.

Patients aged 18 to 65 had newly diagnosed hyperthyroidism that had lasted under 2 months. Patients having uncontrolled infection, another autoimmune disease, pregnancy or lactation were not included. Using RNA transcripts as the source, TCR beta CDR3 regions were amplified. Initially, a first-round RT-PCR of the TCR CDR3 employed the HTBI primer set. One entry per CDR3 protein results from TCRdb running MiXCR on the multiplex PCR reads. The table has 700,000 to 950,000 distinct CDR3 sequences, around a third seen once; the top ten hold around 31%. Study-wide points: Before onset, ophthalmopathy was predicted by the model a median roughly 6.8 months earlier.

Sequenced input: blood. The TCR originated in a woman in her forties with Graves' hyperthyroidism.

CDR3 DNA: TGCAGCGTAGTGGGACAGGAGGATTCACCCCTCCACTTT. It specifies CSVVGQEDSPLHF. The chain uses TRBV29-1 and TRBJ1-6; 8 bases agree with TRBD1. The CDR3 is made up of 13 amino acids. The J segment lost 8 bases and the V segment lost 6 bases, leaving 6 bases of the junction unmatched. From germline, CDR1 is SQVTM and CDR2 ANQGSEA.